This T cell receptor beta chain was documented in a study of T cells after yellow fever vaccination. TCRdb reprocessed the 5' RACE reads with MiXCR, giving one entry per CDR3 protein. This table has about 320,000 distinct CDR3 sequences, 3.5% to 4.5% appearing once. The CDR3 length is 13 residues. V lost 11 bases and J lost 4; bases outside the gene matches: 8. Germline loops: CDR1 SGHVS, CDR2 FQNEAQ. Sequences were derived from PBMCs, sampled 15 days after the yellow fever booster vaccination. The chain employs TRBV7-8 and TRBJ2-3; 8 bases map to TRBD2. This sequence was found in a man between 18 and 29 years old who received the YFV17D yellow fever vaccine. CDR3 nucleotides: TGTGCCGCCACCGGGGGGGCCCCAGATACGCAGTATTTT. Amino acid sequence: CAATGGAPDTQYF.